This TCR beta chain comes out of a study of blood T cell repertoires in COVID-19. About the study: Sites in the United States, Italy and Spain provided acute and convalescent COVID-19 samples. T cells, B-cell-depleted T cells, or PBMCs provided the cDNA or gDNA that served as material.

The authors' processing: Nucleated cell number was recorded as an estimate derived from reference gene primer amplification. TCRdb keeps only in-frame clones here, not all; method: immunoSEQ multiplex PCR. That table supplies the V and J calls and clone size; D and trimming were determined from the DNA. The sample carries 60,000 to 70,000 clones, approximately 86% recorded once. V lost 4 bases and J lost 3; bases outside the gene matches: 5. Germline V lookup: CDR1 KGHDR, CDR2 SFDVKD. This CDR3 is built from 16 residues. The receptor's source is a woman aged 60-75 years with acute or convalescent COVID-19. The sequenced sample was peripheral blood. This chain joins TRBV24-1 and TRBJ2-1; 10 positions agree with TRBD2. The CDR3 region has the DNA TGTGCCACCAGTGACCCCCTAGCGGGAGTCTACAATGAGCAGTTCTTC. Amino acids: CATSDPLAGVYNEQFF.